These 23 T cell receptor beta chains share one sample of origin, sequenced in a study of response to subunit inactivated influenza vaccine. TCRdb analysed the RT-PCR reads with MiXCR anew, one entry per CDR3 protein. This sample carries a few hundred thousand distinct CDR3 sequences, 20% to 25% of them seen once, and the ten largest clones take roughly a tenth. The specimen comprised PBMCs from blood, sampled 21 months after vaccination. The source is a man aged 45 to 75 who received an inactivated influenza vaccine.

The rearrangement uses TRBV3-1 and TRBJ2-3; 10 bases are shared with TRBD2. Germline CDR1 and CDR2: LGHDT and YNNKEL (reference sequence). The CDR3 runs to 17 residues. V lost 3 bases, J lost 2 bases, and 8 bases stayed unmatched. The CDR3 nucleotides are TGTGCCAGCAGCCAGGATGAAGCGGGAGGGAACACAGATACGCAGTATTTT. It specifies CASSQDEAGGNTDTQYF.

This rearrangement joins TRBV25-1 to TRBJ1-3; no definite D call. Germline V gene lookup returns CDR1 MGHDK and CDR2 SYGVNS. There are 14 residues in the CDR3. The V end was cut by 5 bases, the J end by 0 bases, with 8 bases between. CDR3 sequence: CASSPPDSGNTIYF. CDR3 in DNA: TGTGCCAGCAGTCCCCCCGACTCTGGAAACACCATATATTTT. Complete variable domain (other parts from reference TRBV25-1 and TRBJ1-3): EADIYQTPRYLVIGTGKKITLECSQTMGHDKMYWYQQDPGMELHLIHYSYGVNSTEKGDLSSESTVSRIRTEHFPLTLESARPSHTSQYLCASSPPDSGNTIYFGEGSWLTVV.

V usage is TRBV5-1 and J usage is TRBJ1-3; D remains ambiguous. The CDR3 runs 18 residues. Germline loops: CDR1 SGHRS, CDR2 YFSETQ. V lost 0 bases to trimming and J lost 1 base, with 17 bases between them. Written as DNA, the CDR3 is TGCGCCAGCAGCTTGGACCCCGGAGACGGGAGTTCTGGAAACACCATATATTTT. This translates into CASSLDPGDGSSGNTIYF.

This chain joins TRBV28 and TRBJ2-7; tentative D call: TRBD1 (5 bases). V was pared by 7 bases and J by 0 bases, with 16 bases between. CDR3 length: 15 amino acids. Germline CDR1 and CDR2: MDHEN and SYDVKM. The CDR3 DNA sequence: TGTGCCAGCAAACAATACAGGACGCCCTCCTACGAGCAGTACTTC. Its translation is CASKQYRTPSYEQYF.

This clonotype has more than one count but fewer than ten. The V call is TRBV20-1, the J call TRBJ2-3; D might be TRBD1 or TRBD2, each matching 5 bases. The CDR3 length is 14 residues. Between the trimmed V and J ends, which lost 6 bases and 6 bases, there was a span of 19 bases. The germline CDR1 and CDR2 sequences are DFQATT and SNEGSKA (reference sequence). In DNA form, the CDR3 reads TGCAGTGCCCACGGGACCTACCGAGGGGATACGCAGTATTTT. Translating gives CSAHGTYRGDTQYF.

This clonotype was recorded at least ten times. The J gene is TRBJ2-5, the V gene TRBV5-1; D is perhaps TRBD1 or TRBD2 (6 bases each). The CDR3 has 14 residues. Trimming pared 4 bases from V and 0 bases from J, leaving 10 bases between. The germline V gene encodes CDR1 SGHRS and CDR2 YFSETQ. CDR3 DNA: TGCGCCAGCAGCCCGCGGGACAACCAAGAGACCCAGTACTTC. It translates to CASSPRDNQETQYF.

The DNA of the CDR3 is TGTGCCAGCAGACTTCGGACTAGCGGTTATGAGACCCAGTACTTC. It is translated as CASRLRTSGYETQYF. The chain links TRBV6-1 to TRBJ2-5; TRBD2 matches at 10 bases. CDR1 and CDR2 from the germline V gene are MNHNS and SASEGT. The CDR3 length is 15 residues. With 6 bases clipped from V and 5 bases from J, the junction kept 9 bases outside the gene matches.

The V call is TRBV4-3, the J call TRBJ2-7; maybe TRBD1 (5 bases). The CDR3 is 15 amino acids. Germline-derived CDR1 and CDR2 are LGHNA and YSLEER. Trimming removed 1 base at V and 3 bases at J, with 13 bases between. Written as DNA, the CDR3 is TGCGCCAGCAGCCAAGTTTTCCAGGGTCGCTACGAGCAGTACTTC. Translation: CASSQVFQGRYEQYF.

The chain carries TRBV7-9 and TRBJ1-2; D is uncertain. The CDR3 is made up of 13 amino acids. The germline gives CDR1 SEHNR, CDR2 FQNEAQ (reference sequence). The V and J ends lost 1 base and 6 bases respectively, with 9 bases between them. The CDR3 coding sequence is TGTGCCAGCAGCTTAGGCCCCGCGGATGGCTACACCTTC. Protein sequence: CASSLGPADGYTF. The full variable domain, in which reference TRBV7-9 and TRBJ1-2 provide the parts outside the CDR3, is DTGVSQNPRHKITKRGQNVTFRCDPISEHNRLYWYRQTLGQGPEFLTYFQNEAQLEKSRLLSDRFSAERPKGSFSTLEIQRTEQGDSAMYLCASSLGPADGYTFGSGTRLTVV.

CDR3 coding DNA: TGTGCCAGCAGTTTGGGACTAGGAGGAGAGACCCAGTACTTC. Its translation: CASSLGLGGETQYF. This chain uses TRBV12-3 or TRBV12-4 with TRBJ2-5; 8 positions agree with TRBD2. V shed 3 bases, J shed 4 bases, and the junction held 4 bases outside the gene matches. This CDR3 contains 14 residues.

This clonotype was detected ten times or more. The rearrangement joins TRBV20-1 to TRBJ2-3, with 8 nucleotides matching TRBD2. This CDR3 region has 15 residues. CDR1 is DFQATT, CDR2 SNEGSKA, per germline (reference sequence). The V gene end was trimmed by 6 bases and the J gene end by 6 bases; junction bases not matched to a gene: 14. CDR3 DNA sequence: TGCAGTGCCCGGGGGGGGGATACCCTCCAGGATACGCAGTATTTT. This gives the protein CSARGGDTLQDTQYF.

This clonotype was seen only a few times. V gene TRBV12-3 or TRBV12-4 combines with J gene TRBJ1-1, with 11 bases matching TRBD1. This CDR3 has 16 residues. With V trimmed by 6 bases and J by 1 base, 7 bases remained unmatched. CDR3 nucleotides: TGTGCCAGCAGCCCGGACAGGGGGCGCGGGAACACTGAAGCTTTCTTT. Its translation is CASSPDRGRGNTEAFF.

At least ten counts were recorded for this clonotype. The chain employs TRBV4-1 and TRBJ1-2; possibly TRBD1 for D (6 bases). The CDR3 is 14 amino acids. Trimming removed 0 bases from V and 6 bases from J, with 11 bases in between. CDR1 MGHRA and CDR2 YSYEKL come from the germline V gene. The CDR3 sequence: CASSQDPAGDGYTF. CDR3 sequence (DNA): TGCGCCAGCAGCCAAGACCCGGCAGGGGATGGCTACACCTTC.

The chain is built from TRBV27 and TRBJ1-5; no firm D call. This CDR3 spans 13 amino acids. Germline CDR1 and CDR2: MNHEY and SMNVEV (reference sequence). Trimming removed 7 bases from V and 3 bases from J, with 10 bases in between. The CDR3 here is CASIFGVNQPQHF. CDR3 nucleotide sequence: TGTGCCAGCATCTTCGGGGTCAATCAGCCCCAGCATTTT.

This clonotype was seen more than once but under ten times. This sequence joins TRBV13 and TRBJ1-4; 8 bases match TRBD1. Per the germline V gene, CDR1 is PRHDT and CDR2 is FYEKMQ (reference sequence). The CDR3 sequence is 15 residues long. V lost 4 bases to trimming and J lost 8 bases; unmatched junction nucleotides: 9. The CDR3: CASSSRTGTTEKLFF. CDR3 in DNA: TGTGCCAGCAGCTCCCGGACAGGGACGACAGAAAAACTGTTTTTT.

This clonotype was recorded a few times. The gene calls are TRBV6-1 and TRBJ2-1; D unresolved. Germline-derived CDR1 and CDR2 are MNHNS and SASEGT. This CDR3 has 14 residues. V dropped 6 bases and J dropped 3 bases, with 12 bases sitting between them. This chain's CDR3 is CASRHVSNYNEQFF. CDR3 sequence (DNA): TGTGCCAGCAGACACGTATCCAACTACAATGAGCAGTTCTTC.

This clonotype was counted between two and nine times. A read error may produce the germline difference seen at one junction end. The chain uses TRBV7-7 and TRBJ2-2, with D unclear. Germline values: CDR1 SSHAT, CDR2 FNYEAQ (reference sequence). CDR3 length: 15 residues. The chain's CDR3 is CASSLESVNTGELFF. In nucleotides, the CDR3 is TGTGCTAGCAGCTTAGAATCAGTGAACACCGGGGAGCTGTTTTTT.

The chain employs TRBV7-2 and TRBJ2-5; D is possibly TRBD2 (6 bases). The CDR3 totals 14 residues. V was clipped by 7 bases and J by 5 bases, with 17 bases between them. CDR1 is SGHTA and CDR2 is FQGNSA in the germline V gene. Written as DNA, the CDR3 is TGTGCCAGCAACGTTAGGTCGGAGGGCGAGACCCAGTACTTC. This translates into CASNVRSEGETQYF.

V is TRBV12-3 or TRBV12-4 and J is TRBJ2-1; the D gene is possibly TRBD2 (6 bases). The CDR3 consists of 12 residues. V was pared by 5 bases and J by 7 bases, with 9 bases between. Here the CDR3 reads CASSRLANEQFF. The CDR3 coding sequence is TGTGCCAGCAGTCGTCTAGCGAATGAGCAGTTCTTC.

This chain joins TRBV20-1 and TRBJ2-7; no reliable D call. Germline-derived CDR1 and CDR2 are DFQATT and SNEGSKA (reference sequence). V shed 3 bases and J shed 6 bases, with 30 bases lying between them. The CDR3 has 18 amino acids. CDR3 in amino acids: CSARLPASTLRDASEQYF. The CDR3 DNA is TGCAGTGCTAGGTTGCCAGCCAGTACCCTTAGAGACGCCTCCGAGCAGTACTTC.

The chain links TRBV5-6 to TRBJ1-6; D unresolved. The germline V and J ends were trimmed by 5 bases and 9 bases, with 15 bases remaining between them. Germline lookup yields CDR1 SGHDT and CDR2 YYEEEE. The CDR3 spans 14 residues. CDR3 DNA sequence: TGTGCCAGCAGGCCCCTGACTCGTAGTTCACCCCTCCACTTT. It yields the protein CASRPLTRSSPLHF.

This clonotype has just a few counts. The rearrangement links TRBV7-9 to TRBJ1-2; D is unresolved. V dropped 3 bases and J dropped 5 bases, with 10 bases sitting between them. Per the germline V gene, CDR1 is SEHNR and CDR2 is FQNEAQ (reference sequence). The CDR3 is 13 amino acids. CDR3 nucleotides: TGTGCCAGCAGCTTCCCAGAGATTTATGGCTACACCTTC. It translates to CASSFPEIYGYTF. The variable domain in full, completed from reference TRBV7-9 and TRBJ1-2, reads DTGVSQNPRHKITKRGQNVTFRCDPISEHNRLYWYRQTLGQGPEFLTYFQNEAQLEKSRLLSDRFSAERPKGSFSTLEIQRTEQGDSAMYLCASSFPEIYGYTFGSGTRLTVV.

This clonotype was detected a few times. The chain is built from TRBV7-2 and TRBJ2-1, with D tentatively TRBD1 (5 bases). Between the trimmed V and J ends, which lost 4 bases and 6 bases, there was a span of 7 bases. The CDR3 is 12 amino acids. Germline V gene data show CDR1 as SGHTA and CDR2 as FQGNSA. The CDR3 reads CASSWTLNEQFF. CDR3 nucleotide sequence: TGTGCCAGCAGCTGGACACTCAATGAGCAGTTCTTC.